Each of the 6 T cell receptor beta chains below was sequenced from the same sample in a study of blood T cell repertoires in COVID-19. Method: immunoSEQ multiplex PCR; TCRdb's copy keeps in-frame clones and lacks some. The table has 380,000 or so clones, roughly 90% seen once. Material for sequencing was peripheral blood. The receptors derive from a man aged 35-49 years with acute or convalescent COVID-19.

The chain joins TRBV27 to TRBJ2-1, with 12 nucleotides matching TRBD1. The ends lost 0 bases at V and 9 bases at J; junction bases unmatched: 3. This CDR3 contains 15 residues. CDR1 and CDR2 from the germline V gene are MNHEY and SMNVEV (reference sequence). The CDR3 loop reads CASSLSRDRGPEQFF. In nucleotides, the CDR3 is TGTGCCAGCAGTTTATCGCGGGACAGGGGGCCTGAGCAGTTCTTC.

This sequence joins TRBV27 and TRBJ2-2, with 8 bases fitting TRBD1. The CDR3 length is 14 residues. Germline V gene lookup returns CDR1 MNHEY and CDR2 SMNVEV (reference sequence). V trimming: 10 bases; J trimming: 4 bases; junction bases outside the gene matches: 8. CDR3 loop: CATRPRGLTGELFF. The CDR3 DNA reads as TGTGCCACCAGGCCCAGGGGGCTCACCGGGGAGCTGTTTTTT.

CDR3 in DNA: TGCGCCAGCAGCCGGACAGGGACTATGAACACTGAAGCTTTCTTT. Translating it yields CASSRTGTMNTEAFF. The chain uses TRBV4-1 and TRBJ1-1, with 8 positions matching TRBD1. Germline CDR1 reads MGHRA; CDR2 reads YSYEKL. With 4 bases clipped from V and 0 bases from J, the junction kept 4 bases outside the gene matches. This CDR3 spans 15 amino acids.

The CDR3 sequence: CASREPGQGTTEAFF. CDR3 bases: TGCGCCAGCAGGGAACCGGGACAGGGGACCACTGAAGCTTTCTTT. The chain employs TRBV10-2 and TRBJ1-1; 10 bases map to TRBD1. Germline CDR1 is WSHSY and CDR2 is SAAADI. CDR3 length: 15 residues. Trimming cost V 6 bases and J 4 bases; bases outside gene matches: 8.

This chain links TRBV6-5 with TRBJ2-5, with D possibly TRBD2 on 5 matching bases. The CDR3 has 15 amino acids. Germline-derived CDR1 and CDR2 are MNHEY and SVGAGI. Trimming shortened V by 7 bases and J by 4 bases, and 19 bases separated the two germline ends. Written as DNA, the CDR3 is TGTGCCAGCACCACCGACGGAGGTGTCGGAGAGACCCAGTACTTC. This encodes CASTTDGGVGETQYF.

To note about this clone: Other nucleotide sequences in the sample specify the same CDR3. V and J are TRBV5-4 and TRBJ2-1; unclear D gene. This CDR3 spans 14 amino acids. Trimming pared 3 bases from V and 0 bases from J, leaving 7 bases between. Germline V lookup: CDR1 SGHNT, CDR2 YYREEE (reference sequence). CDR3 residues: CASSSSGSYNEQFF. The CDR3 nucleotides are TGTGCCAGCAGCTCCAGTGGCTCCTACAATGAGCAGTTCTTC.